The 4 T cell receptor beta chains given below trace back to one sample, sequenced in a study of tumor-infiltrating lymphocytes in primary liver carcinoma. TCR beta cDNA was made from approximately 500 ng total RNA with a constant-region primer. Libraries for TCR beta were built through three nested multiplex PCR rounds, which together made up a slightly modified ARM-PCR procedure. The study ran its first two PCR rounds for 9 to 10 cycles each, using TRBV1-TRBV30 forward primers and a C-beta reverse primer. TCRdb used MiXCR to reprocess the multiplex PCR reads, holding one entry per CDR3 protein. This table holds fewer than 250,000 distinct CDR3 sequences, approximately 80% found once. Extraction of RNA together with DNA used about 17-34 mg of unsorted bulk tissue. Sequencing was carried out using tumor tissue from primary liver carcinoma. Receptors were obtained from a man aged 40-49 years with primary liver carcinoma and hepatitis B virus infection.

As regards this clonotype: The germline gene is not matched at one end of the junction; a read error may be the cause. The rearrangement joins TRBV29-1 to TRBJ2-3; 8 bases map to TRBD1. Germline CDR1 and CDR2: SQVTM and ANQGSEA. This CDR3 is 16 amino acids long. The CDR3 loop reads CSVEGTGQGNTDTQYF. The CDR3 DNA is TGCAGCGTTGAGGGGACCGGACAGGGTAATACAGATACTCAGTATTTT.

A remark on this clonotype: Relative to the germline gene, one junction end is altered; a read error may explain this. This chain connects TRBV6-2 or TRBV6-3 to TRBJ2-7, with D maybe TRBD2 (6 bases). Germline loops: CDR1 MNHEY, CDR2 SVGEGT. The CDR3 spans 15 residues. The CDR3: CVSSTTTSEGYEQYF. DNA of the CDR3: TGTGTCAGCAGCACTACGACTAGTGAAGGGTACGAGCAGTATTTC.

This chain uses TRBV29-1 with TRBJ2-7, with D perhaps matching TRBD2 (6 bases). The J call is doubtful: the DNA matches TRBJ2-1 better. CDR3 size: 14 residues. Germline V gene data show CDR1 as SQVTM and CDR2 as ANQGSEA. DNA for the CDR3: TGCAGCGTTGCCCCGGGACTGGCTTCTGGAGAGCAGTTCTTC. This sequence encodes CSVAPGLASGEQFF.

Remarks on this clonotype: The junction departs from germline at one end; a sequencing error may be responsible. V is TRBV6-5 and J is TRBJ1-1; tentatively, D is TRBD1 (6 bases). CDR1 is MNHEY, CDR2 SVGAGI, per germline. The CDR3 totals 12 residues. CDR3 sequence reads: CATSGTHTETFF. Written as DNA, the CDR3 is TGTGCCACCAGTGGGACACACACTGAAACTTTCTTT.